The 31 T cell receptor beta chains below come from one sample, sequenced in a study of graft-versus-host responses after intestinal transplantation. The table came from immunoSEQ multiplex PCR; TCRdb's copy has only in-frame clones and leaves some out. The repertoire includes about 90,000 clones, approximately 95% of them detected once, and 0.4% to 0.6% sits in the top ten. The antigens of these receptors remain unknown. This material consisted of unstimulated CD8+ T cells sorted from spleen or lymph node cells, taken before intestinal transplant. The receptors here all came from a human donor who received an intestinal transplant.

This chain uses TRBV19 with TRBJ2-3; 9 nucleotides agree with TRBD2. J was trimmed by 5 bases and V by 4 bases; bases with no gene match: 7. In germline, CDR1 is LNHDA, CDR2 SQIVND (reference sequence). This CDR3 is 15 amino acids long. In DNA form, the CDR3 reads TGTGCCAGTAGTACGTTAGCGGGAGTTGTAGATACGCAGTATTTT. Protein sequence: CASSTLAGVVDTQYF.

The chain links TRBV29-1 to TRBJ2-7; perhaps TRBD1 as D (6 bases). The germline V and J ends were trimmed by 1 base and 6 bases, with 13 bases remaining between them. This CDR3 region has 13 residues. CDR1 is SQVTM, CDR2 ANQGSEA, per germline. CDR3 coding DNA: TGCAGCGTTGAAGCCCCAGGGGTGGCCGAGCAGTACTTC. Protein: CSVEAPGVAEQYF.

The genes are TRBV6-1 and TRBJ1-3, with 11 bases matching TRBD1. The CDR3 has 16 residues. After removal of 4 bases from V and 3 bases from J, the junction contained 5 bases not matched to a gene. Germline CDR1 reads MNHNS; CDR2 reads SASEGT. CDR3: CASSGRDRGDGNTIYF. Here the CDR3 DNA reads TGTGCCAGCAGTGGGCGGGACAGGGGGGATGGAAACACCATATATTTT.

The gene calls are TRBV30 and TRBJ2-1; 14 nucleotides line up with TRBD2. Germline V gene lookup returns CDR1 GTSNPN and CDR2 SVGIG (reference sequence). This CDR3 has 17 residues. Trimming cost V 1 base and J 8 bases; bases outside gene matches: 10. The chain's CDR3 is CAWSAGTSGGFGHEQFF. CDR3 in DNA: TGTGCCTGGAGTGCCGGGACTAGCGGGGGTTTTGGGCATGAGCAGTTCTTC. Using reference TRBV30 and TRBJ2-1 for the parts outside the CDR3, the full variable domain is SQTIHQWPATLVQPVGSPLSLECTVEGTSNPNLYWYRQAAGRGLQLLFYSVGIGQISSEVPQNLSASRPQDRQFILSSKKLLLSDSGFYLCAWSAGTSGGFGHEQFFGPGTRLTVL.

This chain connects TRBV19 to TRBJ1-5; D is unresolved. Germline values: CDR1 LNHDA, CDR2 SQIVND (reference sequence). The V and J ends lost 1 base and 9 bases respectively, with 16 bases between them. The CDR3 runs 15 residues. In nucleotides, the CDR3 is TGTGCCAGTAGTATAGTTGAGGGTAGTGGATCGCCCCAGCATTTT. Protein: CASSIVEGSGSPQHF.

The chain is built from TRBV19 and TRBJ1-5, with D unresolved. The CDR3 is made up of 13 amino acids. V dropped 3 bases and J dropped 6 bases, with 9 bases sitting between them. In germline, CDR1 is LNHDA, CDR2 SQIVND (reference sequence). DNA of the CDR3: TGTGCCAGTAGTATCAACCGGGGTCAGCCCCAGCATTTT. As protein: CASSINRGQPQHF.

The chain employs TRBV5-6 and TRBJ2-2, with 7 bases matching TRBD2. The CDR3 sequence is 15 residues long. V gave up 4 bases and J gave up 5 bases; unmatched junction bases: 8. Per the germline V gene, CDR1 is SGHDT and CDR2 is YYEEEE. The CDR3 is CASSLAVTGTGELFF. Here the CDR3 DNA reads TGTGCCAGCAGCCTAGCGGTGACGGGGACCGGGGAGCTGTTTTTT.

In this sample, this clone turned up once. The chain employs TRBV5-4 and TRBJ1-1; 9 bases line up with TRBD1. V shed 4 bases and J 8 bases; nucleotides not matched to a gene: 6. The CDR3 is 13 amino acids. The germline CDR1 and CDR2 sequences are SGHNT and YYREEE (reference sequence). The CDR3 here is CASSTRTGVEAFF. CDR3 bases: TGTGCCAGCAGCACACGGACAGGGGTGGAAGCTTTCTTT. The full variable domain, its missing parts supplied by reference TRBV5-4 and TRBJ1-1, is ETGVTQSPTHLIKTRGQQVTLRCSSQSGHNTVSWYQQALGQGPQFIFQYYREEENGRGNFPPRFSGLQFPNYSSELNVNALELDDSALYLCASSTRTGVEAFFGQGTRLTVV.

This clone was seen a single time. V gene TRBV14 combines with J gene TRBJ1-1; 7 positions agree with TRBD1. The CDR3 is 13 residues long. V gave up 8 bases and J gave up 5 bases; unmatched junction bases: 8. Looked up from germline, CDR1 is SGHDN and CDR2 is FVKESK. In nucleotides, the CDR3 is TGTGCCAGCGGAGGGGGCGTGGGGACTGAAGCTTTCTTT. Its protein is CASGGGVGTEAFF. The full variable domain, completed using reference TRBV14 and TRBJ1-1, is EAGVTQFPSHSVIEKGQTVTLRCDPISGHDNLYWYRRVMGKEIKFLLHFVKESKQDESGMPNNRFLAERTGGTYSTLKVQPAELEDSGVYFCASGGGVGTEAFFGQGTRLTVV.

The J gene is TRBJ2-7, the V gene TRBV5-6; 8 positions agree with TRBD1. After removal of 5 bases from V and 6 bases from J, the junction contained 1 base not matched to a gene. The CDR3 spans 11 residues. Germline V gives CDR1 SGHDT, CDR2 YYEEEE. The CDR3 sequence: CASSTGGEQYF. CDR3 in DNA: TGTGCCAGCAGTACAGGGGGCGAGCAGTACTTC.

This clone was seen once. V usage is TRBV29-1 and J usage is TRBJ2-1; 9 bases map to TRBD2. The junction had 3 bases not matched to a gene; V was cut back by 5 bases and J by 4 bases. Germline V gene lookup returns CDR1 SQVTM and CDR2 ANQGSEA. This CDR3 has 13 amino acids. The CDR3 sequence is CSVSLAGYNEQFF. DNA for the CDR3: TGCAGCGTTTCCCTAGCGGGGTACAATGAGCAGTTCTTC.

The chain uses TRBV29-1 and TRBJ1-1; no clear D. Per germline, CDR1 SQVTM and CDR2 ANQGSEA. Deletions cut 0 bases from V and 4 bases from J, with 9 bases between. The CDR3 spans 13 residues. CDR3 sequence (DNA): TGCAGCGTTGAAGATGGACGGGGCACTGAAGCTTTCTTT. It specifies CSVEDGRGTEAFF.

V gene TRBV6-5 combines with J gene TRBJ2-3; 11 nucleotides match TRBD2. There are 15 residues in the CDR3. The ends lost 5 bases at V and 0 bases at J; junction bases unmatched: 1. Germline CDR1 MNHEY, CDR2 SVGAGI. CDR3 bases: TGTGCCAGCAGTCTAGCGGGGGGCAGCACAGATACGCAGTATTTT. Amino acids: CASSLAGGSTDTQYF.

The chain combines TRBV15 with TRBJ1-2; D ambiguous. V lost 0 bases, J lost 6 bases, and 11 bases lay in between. CDR1 and CDR2 from the germline V gene are LNHNV and YYDKDF (reference sequence). The CDR3 is 14 amino acids. CDR3 coding DNA: TGTGCCACCAGCAGAGAACCGGGATACGATGGCTACACCTTC. As protein: CATSREPGYDGYTF.

This clone occurred once. V and J are TRBV4-1 and TRBJ2-7; 7 nucleotides align to TRBD1. The V gene's germline CDR1 is MGHRA and CDR2 YSYEKL. The J segment lost 2 bases and the V segment lost 0 bases, leaving 10 bases of the junction unmatched. This CDR3 region has 17 residues. CDR3 in amino acids: CASSQDLGQGVTYEQYF. The CDR3 region has the DNA TGCGCCAGCAGCCAAGATTTGGGCCAGGGGGTTACCTACGAGCAGTACTTC.

This clone was detected once. The genes are TRBV7-6 and TRBJ2-2, with 7 bases matching TRBD1. Per germline, CDR1 SGHVS and CDR2 FNYEAQ. Unmatched junction bases numbered 3, after V lost 5 bases and J lost 6 bases. The CDR3 loop spans 13 amino acids. The chain's CDR3 is CASSLTGAGELFF. Here the CDR3 DNA reads TGTGCCAGCAGCCTAACAGGGGCCGGGGAGCTGTTTTTT. The variable domain in full, completed from reference TRBV7-6 and TRBJ2-2, reads GAGVSQSPRYKVTKRGQDVALRCDPISGHVSLYWYRQALGQGPEFLTYFNYEAQQDKSGLPNDRFSAERPEGSISTLTIQRTEQRDSAMYRCASSLTGAGELFFGEGSRLTVL.

The sample holds one count of this clone. This rearrangement joins TRBV14 to TRBJ1-4; no reliable D call. From germline, CDR1 is SGHDN and CDR2 FVKESK. The CDR3 runs to 10 residues. The germline V and J ends were trimmed by 7 bases and 9 bases, with 6 bases remaining between them. CDR3 DNA sequence: TGTGCCAGCAAACCTAAAAAACTGTTTTTT. It yields the protein CASKPKKLFF.

The chain combines TRBV27 with TRBJ2-7, with D possibly matching TRBD1 (5 bases). The length of the CDR3 is 13 residues. Germline CDR1 reads MNHEY; CDR2 reads SMNVEV (reference sequence). V dropped 5 bases and J dropped 2 bases, with 10 bases sitting between them. CDR3 residues: CASSQPGTYEQYF. In nucleotides, the CDR3 is TGTGCCAGCAGTCAACCAGGGACCTACGAGCAGTACTTC.

The gene calls are TRBV5-1 and TRBJ2-3; 11 bases are a match to TRBD2. This CDR3 spans 16 amino acids. The germline CDR1 and CDR2 sequences are SGHRS and YFSETQ. Trimming took 4 bases from V and 4 from J; bases not matched to a gene: 8. CDR3: CASSQVAGGPPDTQYF. DNA for the CDR3: TGCGCCAGCAGCCAAGTAGCGGGAGGGCCCCCAGATACGCAGTATTTT.

The rearrangement joins TRBV27 to TRBJ1-2, with a weak D call TRBD1 (5 bases). CDR3 length: 12 amino acids. Germline V CDR1 and CDR2: MNHEY, SMNVEV (reference sequence). Trimming removed 5 bases from V and 9 bases from J, with 13 bases in between. CDR3 bases: TGTGCCAGCAGTATGTGGGGGGGTAGCTACACCTTC. It is translated as CASSMWGGSYTF.

V gene TRBV7-9 combines with J gene TRBJ1-1, with 7 nucleotides matching TRBD1. The V and J ends lost 6 bases and 4 bases, in that order; junction bases with no gene match: 8. The germline V gene encodes CDR1 SEHNR and CDR2 FQNEAQ (reference sequence). The CDR3 contains 14 residues. The chain's CDR3 is CASRPDRAGTEAFF. The CDR3 coding sequence is TGTGCCAGCAGACCTGACAGGGCCGGCACTGAAGCTTTCTTT.

This chain joins TRBV27 and TRBJ2-1; TRBD2 aligns across 9 bases. Germline CDR1 is MNHEY and CDR2 is SMNVEV (reference sequence). V trimming: 3 bases; J trimming: 8 bases; junction bases outside the gene matches: 5. The length of the CDR3 is 14 residues. The chain's CDR3 is CASSFSGSWDEQFF. For the CDR3, the DNA is TGTGCCAGCAGTTTTAGCGGGAGTTGGGATGAGCAGTTCTTC.

The chain recombines TRBV30 with TRBJ2-7; D remains ambiguous. The CDR3 runs to 13 residues. V was trimmed by 1 base and J by 5 bases, leaving 12 bases between them. The germline V gene encodes CDR1 GTSNPN and CDR2 SVGIG (reference sequence). The CDR3 loop is CAWSDGQLHEQYF. In nucleotides, the CDR3 is TGTGCCTGGAGTGATGGGCAGCTACACGAGCAGTACTTC.

This clone showed up just once. The chain carries TRBV28 and TRBJ2-2, with 8 bases lining up with TRBD1. CDR1 and CDR2 (germline): MDHEN, SYDVKM. Unmatched junction bases numbered 11, after V lost 7 bases and J lost 7 bases. CDR3 length: 15 residues. As DNA, the CDR3 is TGTGCCAGCACCACCCCGACAGGGGCTATCGGGGAGCTGTTTTTT. It is translated as CASTTPTGAIGELFF.

The chain is built from TRBV2 and TRBJ1-2; 7 bases are shared with TRBD1. The V and J ends lost 3 bases and 5 bases, in that order; junction bases with no gene match: 15. Germline lookup yields CDR1 SNHLY and CDR2 FYNNEI. This CDR3 comprises 17 residues. The CDR3 sequence: CASSEPPQDTGDYGYTF. CDR3 nucleotide sequence: TGTGCCAGCAGTGAGCCCCCCCAAGACACAGGGGATTATGGCTACACCTTC.

This clone was seen once. The chain joins TRBV19 to TRBJ1-4; possible D gene TRBD1, 6 bases. Germline CDR1 is LNHDA and CDR2 is SQIVND (reference sequence). V gave up 7 bases and J gave up 7 bases, with 16 bases separating them. The length of the CDR3 is 14 residues. The CDR3 coding sequence is TGTGCCAGTATTCCGCCGGACAGAATTGAAAAACTGTTTTTT. This gives the protein CASIPPDRIEKLFF.

The V and J genes are TRBV19 and TRBJ2-5; D unclear. Germline lookup yields CDR1 LNHDA and CDR2 SQIVND (reference sequence). The CDR3 extends over 13 amino acids. V gave up 4 bases and J gave up 5 bases, with 11 bases separating them. The CDR3 coding sequence is TGTGCCAGTAGTAAGACACCGTGGGAGACCCAGTACTTC. The encoded protein is CASSKTPWETQYF.

This chain uses TRBV4-3 with TRBJ2-1, with D possibly matching TRBD1 (5 bases). CDR1 LGHNA and CDR2 YSLEER come from the germline V gene. With 0 bases removed from V and 1 base from J, the gap between germline ends came to 7 bases. CDR3 length: 15 residues. The CDR3 DNA reads as TGCGCCAGCAGCCAAGATCCAGGGTCCTACAATGAGCAGTTCTTC. It yields the protein CASSQDPGSYNEQFF.

This chain connects TRBV11-3 to TRBJ1-1, with D uncertain. The CDR3 length is 11 residues. Per the germline V gene, CDR1 is SGHNT and CDR2 is YENEEA. V dropped 0 bases and J dropped 8 bases, with 4 bases sitting between them. The CDR3 region has the DNA TGTGCCAGCAGCTTAGACCTGGAAGCTTTCTTT. Its translation: CASSLDLEAFF.

This clone occurred a few times. This sequence joins TRBV2 and TRBJ1-1; D call uncertain. CDR1 SNHLY and CDR2 FYNNEI come from the germline V gene. CDR3 length: 15 residues. Trimming stripped 2 bases from V and 6 bases from J, with 16 bases between. The CDR3 loop is CASSELGAGHAEAFF. The DNA of the CDR3 is TGTGCCAGCAGTGAATTGGGAGCAGGCCACGCTGAAGCTTTCTTT.

The rearrangement links TRBV19 to TRBJ1-5; D is possibly TRBD1 (5 bases). CDR3 length equals 13 residues. CDR1 and CDR2 (germline): LNHDA, SQIVND (reference sequence). V dropped 8 bases and J dropped 6 bases, with 14 bases sitting between them. CDR3 amino acids: CASQGTGIQPQHF. DNA for the CDR3: TGTGCCAGTCAGGGAACCGGTATTCAGCCCCAGCATTTT.